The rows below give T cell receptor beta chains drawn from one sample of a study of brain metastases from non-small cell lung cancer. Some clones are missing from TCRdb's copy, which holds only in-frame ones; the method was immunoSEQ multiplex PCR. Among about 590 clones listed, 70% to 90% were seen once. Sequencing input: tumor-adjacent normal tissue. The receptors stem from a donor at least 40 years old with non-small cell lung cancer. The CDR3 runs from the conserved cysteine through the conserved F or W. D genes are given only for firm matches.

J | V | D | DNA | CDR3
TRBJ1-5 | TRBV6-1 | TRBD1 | TGTGCCAGCAGTGAAGATGGACAGGGGCCGCATCAGCCCCAGCATTTT | CASSEDGQGPHQPQHF
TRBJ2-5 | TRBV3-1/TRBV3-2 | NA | TGTGCCAGCAGCCGTTTCGCTCAGGCCCAAGAGACCCAGTACTTC | CASSRFAQAQETQYF
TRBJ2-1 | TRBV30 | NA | TGTGCCTGGAGTTTCTTTGTCAATGAGCAGTTCTTC | CAWSFFVNEQFF
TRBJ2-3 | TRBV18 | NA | TGTGCCAGCTCACCGACTAGGAATGGTGCAGATACGCAGTATTTT | CASSPTRNGADTQYF
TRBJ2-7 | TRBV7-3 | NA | TGTGCCAGCAGCTTAATTCGAGGAGGGGAGCAGTACTTC | CASSLIRGGEQYF
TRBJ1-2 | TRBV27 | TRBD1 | TGTGCCAGCCCTCGCGGGACAGGGGGCTTCCACAACTTC | CASPRGTGGFHNF
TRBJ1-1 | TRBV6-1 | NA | TGTGCCAGCAGTGAAGGGGAGAGCACTGAAGCTTTCTTT | CASSEGESTEAFF
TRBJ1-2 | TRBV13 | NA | TGTGCCAGCAGCGCCCAGACAGGCCCGCCTAACTATGGCTACACCTTC | CASSAQTGPPNYGYTF
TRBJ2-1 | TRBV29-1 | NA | TGCAGCGTTGAGGGCACCGCCTCCTACAATGAGCAGTTCTTC | CSVEGTASYNEQFF
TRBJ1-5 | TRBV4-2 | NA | TGTGCCAGCAGCCGACCAGCGGAGCCCCAGCATTTT | CASSRPAEPQHF